This TCR beta chain was obtained from a study of blood T cell repertoires in COVID-19. Study details: T cells, B-cell-depleted T cells, or PBMCs provided the cDNA or gDNA that served as material.

Germline lookup yields CDR1 SGHRS and CDR2 YFSETQ. The CDR3 extends over 14 amino acids. The germline V and J ends were trimmed by 1 base and 4 bases, with 11 bases remaining between them. As processed by the authors: For nucleated cells, counts were estimated from reference gene primer amplification. Here immunoSEQ multiplex PCR was the method, and the copy in TCRdb shows in-frame clones only, minus some. That table supplies the V and J calls and clone size; D and trimming were determined from the DNA. Of a few hundred thousand clones listed, about 87% are singletons. The chain combines TRBV5-1 with TRBJ1-1, with unresolved D. The specimen was peripheral blood. This TCR was recovered from a woman between 45 and 60 years old who had recovered from COVID-19. The CDR3 DNA is TGCGCCAGCAGCTTGCAGGCGGGGATCACTGAAGCTTTCTTT. Amino acid sequence: CASSLQAGITEAFF.